The source of this TCR beta chain is a study of CD8+ T cells in alopecia areata. V was clipped by 5 bases and J by 5 bases, with 15 bases between them. CDR3 length: 14 residues. CDR1 and CDR2 from the germline V gene are SGHVS and FQNEAQ. This sample's treatment: oral pan-JAK inhibitor, 5-10 mg twice daily. Extraction and reverse transcription of RNA yielded cDNA as the sequencing template. TCRdb keeps only in-frame clones here, not all; method: immunoSEQ multiplex PCR. Found here are approximately 180,000 clones, 60% of them singletons; the top ten hold approximately 1%. The chain recombines TRBV7-8 with TRBJ2-5, with a tentative D call TRBD2 (6 bases). The sequence came from a human donor with alopecia areata. This specimen was CD4+ T cells sorted from blood, taken at week 24, from a patient treated with tofacitinib. As DNA, the CDR3 is TGTGCCAGCAGCACCGGGAGTGCAGACGAGACCCAGTACTTC. Translated, it gives CASSTGSADETQYF.